This TCR beta chain was captured in a study of monozygotic twins with inflammatory bowel disease. Broader study findings: TCRbeta inverse Simpson diversity was decreased in IBD patients versus healthy co-twins.

Notes on this clonotype: The antigen remains unidentified.

This CDR3 has 13 residues. Per germline, CDR1 DFQATT and CDR2 SNEGSKA (reference sequence). Eight reactions per sample, run separately, yielded cDNA. With the 5' RACE reads reprocessed, TCRdb shows one record per CDR3 protein and no DNA. Its clone listing holds over 90,000 distinct CDR3 sequences. This rearrangement joins TRBV20-1 to TRBJ2-1; checking the TCRdb D call of TRBD1 is not possible without DNA. The clonotype comes from a human donor with ulcerative colitis or Crohn's disease, or a healthy co-twin of an affected twin (not recorded which). Input material: blood. CDR3 amino acids: CSARVGAIDAQFF.